Shown below are 7 T cell receptor beta chains from a single sample sequenced in a study of T-cell memory formation after mild COVID-19. In TCRdb, the 5' RACE reads were re-called with MiXCR into one record per CDR3 protein. This table has 280,000 or so distinct CDR3 sequences, over 15% appearing once. What was sequenced was PBMCs or a T cell subset sorted from them (not recorded which). These receptors came from a man in his late teens or twenties who had mild COVID-19 (a few samples of this study predate the infection). Cell type and time point are not known.

This clonotype was counted a few times. CDR3 coding DNA: TGTGCCAGCAGTCCGGACAGTTTTTCAGATACGCAGTATTTT. As protein: CASSPDSFSDTQYF. The rearrangement joins TRBV12-3 or TRBV12-4 to TRBJ2-3; tentatively, D is TRBD1 (6 bases). Trimming cost V 5 bases and J 4 bases, with 13 bases left between them. The CDR3 totals 14 residues.

This clonotype was detected only a few times. V and J are TRBV7-2 and TRBJ1-6, with a possible D match to TRBD1 (6 bases). V dropped 5 bases and J dropped 6 bases, with 14 bases sitting between them. The CDR3 length is 15 residues. Germline V gene data show CDR1 as SGHTA and CDR2 as FQGNSA. The CDR3 DNA reads TGTGCCAGCAGCCCCGAAAGGACAGCTAATTCACCCCTCCACTTT. Translated: CASSPERTANSPLHF.

The sample holds a few counts of this clonotype. The rearrangement links TRBV5-1 to TRBJ2-2; D is perhaps TRBD1 (6 bases). Per germline, CDR1 SGHRS and CDR2 YFSETQ. This CDR3 contains 15 residues. V was clipped by 2 bases and J by 4 bases, with 12 bases between them. The CDR3: CASSFAQGITGELFF. CDR3 nucleotide sequence: TGCGCCAGCAGCTTCGCGCAGGGGATCACCGGGGAGCTGTTTTTT.

This clonotype has just a few counts. The J gene is TRBJ2-1, the V gene TRBV27, with TRBD1 identical over 7 bases. V was clipped by 5 bases and J by 2 bases; unmatched bases: 3. CDR3 length: 14 amino acids. Germline values: CDR1 MNHEY, CDR2 SMNVEV (reference sequence). The CDR3 protein is CASSPGTAYNEQFF. CDR3 DNA sequence: TGTGCCAGCAGTCCCGGGACAGCCTACAATGAGCAGTTCTTC.

The sample holds a few counts of this clonotype. V usage is TRBV7-3 and J usage is TRBJ2-1; 7 positions agree with TRBD2. From germline, CDR1 is SGHTA and CDR2 FQGTGA. V lost 2 bases to trimming and J lost 4 bases; unmatched junction nucleotides: 5. The CDR3 loop spans 15 amino acids. The CDR3 is CASSLGGGRYNEQFF. The CDR3 nucleotides are TGTGCCAGCAGCTTAGGCGGGGGTCGGTACAATGAGCAGTTCTTC.

The V gene is TRBV7-2, the J gene TRBJ2-7; the D is unclear. V lost 5 bases and J lost 4, with 9 bases in between. The V gene's germline CDR1 is SGHTA and CDR2 FQGNSA. The CDR3 is 12 amino acids. The CDR3, as DNA: TGTGCCAGCAGCCGAGGCTCGTACGAGCAGTACTTC. It yields the protein CASSRGSYEQYF.

This chain joins TRBV7-8 and TRBJ1-5, with D possibly being TRBD1 (6 bases). V gave up 7 bases and J gave up 1 base, with 17 bases separating them. The germline V gene encodes CDR1 SGHVS and CDR2 FQNEAQ. This CDR3 spans 16 amino acids. In DNA form, the CDR3 reads TGTGCCAGCATCCCAGAGGGGGGGATGAGCAATCAGCCCCAGCATTTT. Residues: CASIPEGGMSNQPQHF. The full variable domain, completed using reference TRBV7-8 and TRBJ1-5, is GAGVSQSPRYKVAKRGQDVALRCDPISGHVSLFWYQQALGQGPEFLTYFQNEAQLDKSGLPSDRFFAERPEGSVSTLKIQRTQQEDSAVYLCASIPEGGMSNQPQHFGDGTRLSIL.